This is a list of T cell receptor beta chains from one sample in a study of shared clonotypes between healthy human individuals. Some clones are missing from TCRdb's copy, which holds only in-frame ones; the method was immunoSEQ multiplex PCR. Here the sample spans roughly 1,800,000 clones, 85% to 95% being singletons. Sequenced sample: naive CD8+ T cells sorted from blood. These receptors originate from a man younger than 30 in good health. Each CDR3 is given with its conserved first and last residue. The D gene is left open where the match is weak. Expanded clones are given a class, and other clones once, few, many or no size at all.

CDR3 DNA: TGTGCCAGCAGCCTTACAAACTATGGCTACACCTTC; CDR3 protein: CASSLTNYGYTF; J gene: TRBJ1-2; V gene: TRBV5-6; clone size: few; D gene: -
CDR3 DNA: TGTGCCAGCAGCCGATTGGGGGTGACCTACGAGCAGTACTTC; CDR3 protein: CASSRLGVTYEQYF; J gene: TRBJ2-7; V gene: TRBV7-6; clone size: -; D gene: -
CDR3 DNA: TGCGCCAGCAGCCATGGGGGGGCCTACAATGAGCAGTTCTTC; CDR3 protein: CASSHGGAYNEQFF; J gene: TRBJ2-1; V gene: TRBV4-1; clone size: -; D gene: TRBD2
CDR3 DNA: TGTGCCAGCAGCCCCCTGCCCCAAGAGACCCAGTACTTC; CDR3 protein: CASSPLPQETQYF; J gene: TRBJ2-5; V gene: TRBV6-5; clone size: -; D gene: -
CDR3 DNA: TGTGCCAGCAGTTACTCGCGGGACATCATGAACACTGAAGCTTTCTTT; CDR3 protein: CASSYSRDIMNTEAFF; J gene: TRBJ1-1; V gene: TRBV6-5; clone size: -; D gene: -
CDR3 DNA: TGTGCCAGCAGTTACTCGCAAGGTTCCTACAATGAGCAGTTCTTC; CDR3 protein: CASSYSQGSYNEQFF; J gene: TRBJ2-1; V gene: TRBV6-6; clone size: -; D gene: -
CDR3 DNA: TGTGCCAGCAGGCCCACAGGGAGCCCTGAAGCTTTCTTT; CDR3 protein: CASRPTGSPEAFF; J gene: TRBJ1-1; V gene: TRBV28; clone size: -; D gene: -
CDR3 DNA: TGTGCCAGCGGACTGGGCTACGAGCAGTACTTC; CDR3 protein: CASGLGYEQYF; J gene: TRBJ2-7; V gene: TRBV6-1; clone size: -; D gene: -
CDR3 DNA: TGTGCCAGCTTTGCTACCGGGACAGGGCGCACTGAAGCTTTCTTT; CDR3 protein: CASFATGTGRTEAFF; J gene: TRBJ1-1; V gene: TRBV6-1; clone size: -; D gene: TRBD1
CDR3 DNA: TGCGCCAGCAGCCAAGAGGTTAGGGATTACGAGCAGTACTTC; CDR3 protein: CASSQEVRDYEQYF; J gene: TRBJ2-7; V gene: TRBV4-3; clone size: once; D gene: -
CDR3 DNA: TGCGCCAGCAGCTTGGCTACAGGGAACTATGGCTACACCTTC; CDR3 protein: CASSLATGNYGYTF; J gene: TRBJ1-2; V gene: TRBV5-1; clone size: -; D gene: -
CDR3 DNA: TGCAGCGCCGGAGGAAGGGGGACTAGCGGGGGCTTGGAGACCCAGTACTTC; CDR3 protein: CSAGGRGTSGGLETQYF; J gene: TRBJ2-5; V gene: TRBV29-1; clone size: once; D gene: TRBD2
CDR3 DNA: TGTGCCAGCAGCACAATTAAGACAGGGGGTAAGGATACGCAGTATTTT; CDR3 protein: CASSTIKTGGKDTQYF; J gene: TRBJ2-3; V gene: TRBV7-9; clone size: -; D gene: TRBD1
CDR3 DNA: TGTGCCAGCACTGGTTCAGGGGGCTACGAGCAGTACTTC; CDR3 protein: CASTGSGGYEQYF; J gene: TRBJ2-7; V gene: TRBV6-5; clone size: -; D gene: TRBD1
CDR3 DNA: TGTGCCATCAGTGACTCGCGGGGGGGCCTGAACACTGAAGCTTTCTTT; CDR3 protein: CAISDSRGGLNTEAFF; J gene: TRBJ1-1; V gene: TRBV10-3; clone size: -; D gene: -
CDR3 DNA: TGTGCCAGCACCCGTGGGGATACGCAGTATTTT; CDR3 protein: CASTRGDTQYF; J gene: TRBJ2-3; V gene: TRBV27; clone size: -; D gene: -
CDR3 DNA: TGTGCCAGCAGCTCCGAGGTCGGGTCGGGGGATGAAAAACTGTTTTTT; CDR3 protein: CASSSEVGSGDEKLFF; J gene: TRBJ1-4; V gene: TRBV7-9; clone size: -; D gene: -
CDR3 DNA: TGCGCCAGCCGCCAGGGCTTGGATGGCTACACCTTC; CDR3 protein: CASRQGLDGYTF; J gene: TRBJ1-2; V gene: TRBV10-2; clone size: -; D gene: -
CDR3 DNA: TGTGCCAGCAGTTTATCGGAGGGGGTTGAAGCTTTCTTT; CDR3 protein: CASSLSEGVEAFF; J gene: TRBJ1-1; V gene: TRBV27; clone size: -; D gene: -
CDR3 DNA: TGTGCCAGCAGCTTGGCTGGCGGCGAGCAGTACTTC; CDR3 protein: CASSLAGGEQYF; J gene: TRBJ2-7; V gene: TRBV5-5; clone size: -; D gene: -
CDR3 DNA: TGCGCCAGCAGCCAAGGAACGGCCACGACCTACGAGCAGTACTTC; CDR3 protein: CASSQGTATTYEQYF; J gene: TRBJ2-7; V gene: TRBV4-1; clone size: -; D gene: -
CDR3 DNA: TGTGCCAGCAGCTTCCCAACAGGGGGCGATGAAGCTTTCTTT; CDR3 protein: CASSFPTGGDEAFF; J gene: TRBJ1-1; V gene: TRBV13; clone size: -; D gene: TRBD1